This is a list of T cell receptor beta chains from one sample in a study of cytomegalovirus exposure and HLA in healthy donors. Assay: immunoSEQ multiplex PCR; the TCRdb copy retains only in-frame clones and omits some. The sample lists tens of thousands of clones, about 68% seen once, with about 9.1% in the top ten. Sequences were obtained from PBMCs. These receptors were taken from a man aged 40-49 years in good health and CMV-seropositive. CDR3s include the opening cysteine and the closing phenylalanine or tryptophan. The D gene is left open where the match is weak. Some rows have no size entry. The others give once, few or many, or a class for an expanded clone.

D,J,V,size,CDR3,DNA
TRBD1,TRBJ2-1,TRBV19,NA,CASTMGQGAQNEQFF,TGTGCCAGTACCATGGGACAGGGGGCGCAGAATGAGCAGTTCTTC
NA,TRBJ2-1,TRBV27,NA,CASGLAGSYNEQFF,TGTGCCAGCGGACTCGCGGGATCCTACAATGAGCAGTTCTTC
NA,TRBJ2-7,TRBV28,NA,CASSAQYEQYF,TGTGCCAGCAGTGCACAGTACGAGCAGTACTTC
TRBD1,TRBJ1-5,TRBV2,NA,CASSELTGGEPQHF,TGTGCCAGCAGTGAACTAACAGGGGGCGAGCCCCAGCATTTT
NA,TRBJ2-6,TRBV2,NA,CAVTGANVLTF,TGTGCCGTAACAGGGGCCAACGTCCTGACTTTC
NA,TRBJ2-3,TRBV18,NA,CASSSDTRTDTQYF,TGTGCCAGCTCATCGGACACCCGCACAGATACGCAGTATTTT
NA,TRBJ1-1,TRBV9,NA,CASSAQGGNTEAFF,TGTGCCAGCAGCGCCCAAGGAGGGAACACTGAAGCTTTCTTT
TRBD1,TRBJ1-4,TRBV5-1,NA,CASREAGTGGEKLFF,TGCGCCAGCAGGGAAGCCGGGACAGGGGGCGAAAAACTGTTTTTT
TRBD1,TRBJ1-4,TRBV7-6,NA,CASSLNRGVGEKLFF,TGTGCCAGCAGCTTGAACAGGGGGGTCGGAGAAAAACTGTTTTTT
NA,TRBJ2-1,TRBV15,once,CATRPGWSSYNEQFF,TGTGCCACCAGGCCGGGATGGAGCTCCTACAATGAGCAGTTCTTC
NA,TRBJ1-5,TRBV27,NA,CASSSYSNQPQHF,TGTGCCAGCAGTTCTTATAGCAATCAGCCCCAGCATTTT
TRBD2,TRBJ2-1,TRBV5-4,NA,CASSLGPSGGNNEQFF,TGTGCCAGCAGCTTAGGCCCCAGCGGGGGGAACAATGAGCAGTTCTTC
NA,TRBJ2-5,TRBV6-1,NA,CASTPREGGREQYF,TGTGCCAGCACACCCCGGGAAGGGGGAAGGGAGCAGTACTTC
NA,TRBJ1-2,TRBV6-5,NA,CASSYSQGGYTF,TGTGCCAGCAGTTACAGTCAGGGTGGCTACACCTTC
TRBD2,TRBJ2-5,TRBV5-1,NA,CASSLGFSGGQETQYF,TGCGCCAGCAGCTTGGGGTTTAGCGGGGGGCAAGAGACCCAGTACTTC
TRBD1,TRBJ2-7,TRBV29-1,NA,CSVEKGQDDEQYF,TGCAGCGTTGAAAAGGGACAGGACGACGAGCAGTACTTC
TRBD1,TRBJ1-1,TRBV28,NA,CASGGTFF,TGTGCCTCAGGGGGGACTTTCTTT
NA,TRBJ2-5,TRBV6-4,NA,CASSADQGETQYF,TGTGCCAGCAGTGCTGACCAGGGGGAGACCCAGTACTTC
NA,TRBJ2-3,TRBV7-6,NA,CASSPSRLGTDTQYF,TGTGCCAGCAGCCCATCTAGGTTGGGCACAGATACGCAGTATTTT
NA,TRBJ2-7,TRBV21-1,NA,CASSKARPRYTYEQYF,TGTGCCAGCAGCAAAGCCCGACCTAGATACACCTACGAGCAGTACTTC
TRBD1,TRBJ2-7,TRBV6-6,NA,CASNGGTGGREQYF,TGTGCCAGCAATGGGGGGACAGGGGGCCGCGAGCAGTACTTC
NA,TRBJ2-4,TRBV7-9,few,CASSPPTGSAKNIQYF,TGTGCCAGCAGCCCACCAACAGGATCGGCCAAAAACATTCAGTACTTC
TRBD2,TRBJ2-3,TRBV25-1,NA,CASTGLAGGGGTDTQYF,TGTGCCAGCACTGGGCTAGCGGGAGGGGGGGGCACAGATACGCAGTATTTT
NA,TRBJ1-1,TRBV30,NA,CAWRPRDTEAFF,TGTGCCTGGAGGCCCAGGGACACTGAAGCTTTCTTT
TRBD1,TRBJ2-7,TRBV9,NA,CASSPWTGGDEQYF,TGTGCCAGCAGCCCTTGGACAGGGGGGGACGAGCAGTACTTC
TRBD1,TRBJ2-1,TRBV5-1,NA,CASSLQGANEQFF,TGCGCCAGCAGCCTCCAGGGGGCTAATGAGCAGTTCTTC
TRBD2,TRBJ2-3,TRBV19,NA,CASSIKRGGTDTQYF,TGTGCCAGTAGTATTAAGCGGGGGGGTACAGATACGCAGTATTTT
TRBD1,TRBJ1-2,TRBV6-1,few,CASSGGQGKGAYGYTF,TGTGCCAGCAGTGGGGGACAGGGAAAGGGGGCCTATGGCTACACCTTC
NA,TRBJ1-4,TRBV27,NA,CASSASRGMEEKLFF,TGTGCCAGCAGCGCCTCAAGGGGAATGGAAGAAAAACTGTTTTTT
TRBD2,TRBJ2-5,TRBV28,NA,CASSSTGASGGRGETQYF,TGTGCCAGCAGTTCAACCGGGGCTAGCGGGGGGCGGGGGGAGACCCAGTACTTC
NA,TRBJ2-2,TRBV19,NA,CASSMGSHTGELFF,TGTGCCAGTAGTATGGGCAGTCACACCGGGGAGCTGTTTTTT
NA,TRBJ1-1,TRBV14,NA,CASSHYGADGGGTEAFF,TGTGCCAGCAGCCACTATGGGGCAGACGGCGGGGGCACTGAAGCTTTCTTT
NA,TRBJ2-7,TRBV6-6,NA,CASSYSLDSSYEQYF,TGTGCCAGCAGTTACTCCCTGGACAGCTCCTACGAGCAGTACTTC
NA,TRBJ2-7,TRBV5-4,NA,CASSLAGPYEQYF,TGTGCCAGCAGCTTGGCTGGGCCTTACGAGCAGTACTTC
TRBD2,TRBJ2-1,TRBV5-6,few,CASSLTGPSGSVDNEQFF,TGTGCCAGCAGCTTGACTGGGCCAAGCGGGAGTGTGGACAATGAGCAGTTCTTC
TRBD2,TRBJ2-3,TRBV7-2,NA,CASSLGGTRADTQYF,TGTGCCAGCAGCTTAGGAGGGACTAGGGCAGATACGCAGTATTTT
NA,TRBJ2-7,TRBV23-1,NA,CASSPELPLIFYEQYF,TGCGCCAGCAGTCCCGAGTTGCCCTTGATATTCTACGAGCAGTACTTC
TRBD2,TRBJ2-5,TRBV2,NA,CASSPGLASKETQYF,TGTGCCAGCAGTCCGGGACTAGCGTCAAAAGAGACCCAGTACTTC
TRBD1,TRBJ2-5,TRBV27,NA,CASSPRGGGETQYF,TGTGCCAGCAGCCCCAGAGGGGGCGGAGAGACCCAGTACTTC
NA,TRBJ2-2,TRBV2,NA,CASSGTENTGELFF,TGTGCCAGCAGTGGTACTGAGAACACCGGGGAGCTGTTTTTT
TRBD1,TRBJ2-7,TRBV7-6,NA,CASSLAGGQGNFYEQYF,TGTGCCAGCAGCTTGGCCGGGGGACAGGGGAATTTCTACGAGCAGTACTTC
NA,TRBJ1-4,TRBV7-8,few,CASSEQGLGEKLFF,TGTGCCAGCAGCGAACAGGGTCTCGGTGAAAAACTGTTTTTT
NA,TRBJ2-3,TRBV27,NA,CASSLRGFLRGDTQYF,TGTGCCAGCAGTTTGAGAGGCTTCCTCAGAGGAGATACGCAGTATTTT
TRBD1,TRBJ2-6,TRBV7-8,few,CASSLQGARGANVLTF,TGTGCCAGCAGCTTACAGGGGGCAAGGGGGGCCAACGTCCTGACTTTC
NA,TRBJ1-4,TRBV6-6,NA,CASTPGGGEKLFF,TGTGCCAGCACCCCCGGTGGAGGGGAAAAGCTGTTTTTT
NA,TRBJ1-6,TRBV11-2,NA,CASSLGGGDSPLHF,TGTGCCAGCAGCTTGGGCGGGGGGGATTCACCCCTCCACTTT
NA,TRBJ2-2,TRBV6-1,NA,CASRGGGNTGELFF,TGTGCCAGCAGGGGGGGAGGGAACACCGGGGAGCTGTTTTTT